The 14 T cell receptor beta chains listed next were all sequenced from one sample in a study of T cell clonotyping in hematopoietic cell transplantation. Measured with immunoSEQ multiplex PCR; TCRdb has only the in-frame clones, and not every one. The sample holds several thousand clones, approximately 91% seen once. Source: PBMCs, taken at the time of graft-versus-host disease after allogeneic stem cell transplant. The receptors come from a male patient in his sixties who had an allogeneic stem cell transplant from a related donor, so the T cells may come from the graft donor. Some clones in this sample may be carry-over from other donors' samples.

The chain couples TRBV2 to TRBJ1-5; tentative D call: TRBD1 (6 bases). The CDR3 extends over 13 amino acids. Germline V gene lookup returns CDR1 SNHLY and CDR2 FYNNEI. V lost 0 bases to trimming and J lost 7 bases, with 7 bases between them. CDR3 DNA: TGTGCCAGCAGTGAAGCGAGGGGGCAGCCCCAGCATTTT. It is translated as CASSEARGQPQHF. Full variable domain (outside the CDR3, taken from reference TRBV2 and TRBJ1-5): EPEVTQTPSHQVTQMGQEVILRCVPISNHLYFYWYRQILGQKVEFLVSFYNNEISEKSEIFDDQFSVERPDGSNFTLKIRSTKLEDSAMYFCASSEARGQPQHFGDGTRLSIL.

The gene calls are TRBV5-1 and TRBJ1-1; no definite D call. Germline assignment: CDR1 SGHRS and CDR2 YFSETQ. V was clipped by 0 bases and J by 10 bases, with 10 bases between them. This CDR3 has 12 residues. The CDR3 here is CASSLVGKGAFF. The CDR3 coding sequence is TGCGCCAGCAGCTTGGTGGGGAAGGGAGCTTTCTTT.

In its sample, this clone was seen once. This sequence joins TRBV29-1 and TRBJ2-1; possible D gene TRBD1, 5 bases. CDR1 is SQVTM and CDR2 is ANQGSEA in the germline V gene. V shed 2 bases and J shed 3 bases, with 14 bases lying between them. This CDR3 has 15 residues. The CDR3: CSVEWATDNYNEQFF. CDR3 coding DNA: TGCAGCGTTGAATGGGCGACAGATAACTACAATGAGCAGTTCTTC.

The rearrangement links TRBV29-1 to TRBJ1-4; 9 bases fit TRBD1. This CDR3 contains 13 residues. Germline values: CDR1 SQVTM, CDR2 ANQGSEA. Trimming removed 7 bases from V and 9 bases from J; junction bases left unmatched: 9. CDR3 in amino acids: CSAFGTGFKKLFF. The CDR3 region has the DNA TGCAGCGCTTTCGGGACAGGGTTTAAAAAACTGTTTTTT.

This chain connects TRBV5-5 to TRBJ1-2; D might be TRBD1 (6 bases). V was clipped by 2 bases and J by 3 bases, with 14 bases between them. CDR3 size: 15 residues. In germline, CDR1 is SGHKS, CDR2 YYEKEE (reference sequence). In DNA, the CDR3 is TGTGCCAGCAGCTTACGAACAGGGCTCGACTATGGCTACACCTTC. Translated, it gives CASSLRTGLDYGYTF. Together with reference TRBV5-5 and TRBJ1-2, the CDR3 gives the full variable domain: DAGVTQSPTHLIKTRGQQVTLRCSPISGHKSVSWYQQVLGQGPQFIFQYYEKEERGRGNFPDRFSARQFPNYSSELNVNALLLGDSALYLCASSLRTGLDYGYTFGSGTRLTVV.

The chain couples TRBV2 to TRBJ2-5; unclear D gene. Per the germline V gene, CDR1 is SNHLY and CDR2 is FYNNEI. This CDR3 is built from 14 residues. The V end was cut by 2 bases, the J end by 2 bases, with 9 bases between. CDR3 bases: TGTGCCAGCAGTGAATGGGTAGATCAAGAGACCCAGTACTTC. Encoded protein: CASSEWVDQETQYF. Combining the CDR3 with reference TRBV2 and TRBJ2-5 gives the whole variable domain EPEVTQTPSHQVTQMGQEVILRCVPISNHLYFYWYRQILGQKVEFLVSFYNNEISEKSEIFDDQFSVERPDGSNFTLKIRSTKLEDSAMYFCASSEWVDQETQYFGPGTRLLVL.

The V call is TRBV11-2, the J call TRBJ1-2, with 9 positions matching TRBD1. The CDR3 has 13 amino acids. J was trimmed by 11 bases and V by 0 bases; bases with no gene match: 4. In germline, CDR1 is SGHAT, CDR2 FQNNGV. The CDR3 is CASSLDQTGGYTF. As DNA, the CDR3 is TGTGCCAGCAGCTTAGATCAGACAGGGGGTTACACCTTC.

The chain has TRBV5-4 and TRBJ1-1; no clear D gene. The V gene lost 4 bases and the J gene lost 1 base, with 14 bases spanning the gap. This CDR3 has 15 amino acids. Germline V gene sequence: CDR1 SGHNT, CDR2 YYREEE (reference sequence). The chain's CDR3 is CASSARQRTNTEAFF. CDR3 bases: TGTGCCAGCAGCGCAAGACAACGAACGAACACTGAAGCTTTCTTT. Full variable domain (rest looked up from reference TRBV5-4 and TRBJ1-1): ETGVTQSPTHLIKTRGQQVTLRCSSQSGHNTVSWYQQALGQGPQFIFQYYREEENGRGNFPPRFSGLQFPNYSSELNVNALELDDSALYLCASSARQRTNTEAFFGQGTRLTVV.

This clone was observed once. The chain carries TRBV19 and TRBJ1-2; D is perhaps TRBD1 (5 bases). CDR3 length equals 14 residues. The ends were cut back, 1 base at V and 8 bases at J, with 14 bases in the middle. CDR1 is LNHDA, CDR2 SQIVND, per germline (reference sequence). CDR3 nucleotides: TGTGCCAGTAGTATAGCTTCGGGGCCGGGCGGCTACACCTTC. Encoded protein: CASSIASGPGGYTF.

The chain links TRBV4-3 to TRBJ1-4, with D possibly being TRBD1 (6 bases). Per the germline V gene, CDR1 is LGHNA and CDR2 is YSLEER. Between the trimmed V and J ends, which lost 0 bases and 8 bases, there was a span of 10 bases. The length of the CDR3 is 14 residues. The DNA of the CDR3 is TGCGCCAGCAGCCAAGATACAGGGAACGAAAAACTGTTTTTT. This gives the protein CASSQDTGNEKLFF.

V is TRBV30 and J is TRBJ1-2; possible D gene TRBD1, 5 bases. The CDR3 totals 15 residues. From germline, CDR1 is GTSNPN and CDR2 SVGIG (reference sequence). Trimming stripped 2 bases from V and 7 bases from J, with 20 bases between. For the CDR3, the DNA is TGTGCCTGGAGTACGAGGGGCAGGCAATCCTGTGGCTACACCTTC. Its translation is CAWSTRGRQSCGYTF.

The chain links TRBV7-9 to TRBJ2-5; D might be TRBD1 (5 bases). In germline, CDR1 is SEHNR, CDR2 FQNEAQ (reference sequence). The CDR3 has 12 residues. Trimming shortened V by 8 bases and J by 1 base, and 8 bases separated the two germline ends. CDR3 in DNA: TGTGCCAGCCTCGACAGCCAAGAGACCCAGTACTTC. It specifies CASLDSQETQYF. Using reference TRBV7-9 and TRBJ2-5 for the parts outside the CDR3, the full variable domain is DTGVSQNPRHKITKRGQNVTFRCDPISEHNRLYWYRQTLGQGPEFLTYFQNEAQLEKSRLLSDRFSAERPKGSFSTLEIQRTEQGDSAMYLCASLDSQETQYFGPGTRLLVL.

The DNA of the CDR3 is TGTGCCAGCAGTTTAGAATGGGATCAGCCCCAGCATTTT. Amino acids: CASSLEWDQPQHF. The chain employs TRBV27 and TRBJ1-5; D uncertain. This CDR3 contains 13 residues. The V end lost 2 bases, the J end lost 5 bases, and 7 bases lay between the germline ends. In germline, CDR1 is MNHEY, CDR2 SMNVEV (reference sequence).

The chain uses TRBV6-5 and TRBJ1-1, with D perhaps matching TRBD1 (5 bases). V was trimmed by 5 bases and J by 8 bases, leaving 21 bases between them. CDR3 length: 15 residues. CDR1 is MNHEY and CDR2 is SVGAGI in the germline V gene. CDR3 protein: CASSPPLTKPGEAFF. The DNA for the CDR3 is TGTGCCAGCAGTCCTCCTCTTACGAAGCCAGGGGAAGCTTTCTTT.